Listed below are T cell receptor beta chains from one sample, sequenced in a study of blood T cell repertoires in COVID-19. Only in-frame clones appear in the TCRdb table, and some are missing; sequencing was by immunoSEQ multiplex PCR. The table has around 300,000 clones, nearly 90% seen once. The sample was peripheral blood. Every receptor here comes from a middle-aged woman with COVID-19, enrolled during active disease. Both conserved end residues are part of each CDR3. D genes are given only for firm matches. For some rows the clone size is stated as once, few or many, or as a class when expanded; others skip it.

J gene: TRBJ1-3
V gene: TRBV30
D gene: NA
clone size: NA
CDR3 protein: CAYTGTSGNTIYF
CDR3 DNA: TGTGCCTACACAGGGACGTCTGGAAACACCATATATTTT

J gene: TRBJ2-5
V gene: TRBV27
D gene: NA
clone size: NA
CDR3 protein: CASSLIFRQETQYF
CDR3 DNA: TGTGCCAGCAGTTTAATTTTCAGACAAGAGACCCAGTACTTC

J gene: TRBJ2-3
V gene: TRBV7-3
D gene: NA
clone size: NA
CDR3 protein: CASSQGQTTDTQYF
CDR3 DNA: TGTGCCAGCAGCCAAGGACAGACCACAGATACGCAGTATTTT

J gene: TRBJ2-2
V gene: TRBV4-3
D gene: TRBD1
clone size: NA
CDR3 protein: CASSQEDRVTGELFF
CDR3 DNA: TGCGCCAGCAGCCAAGAGGACAGGGTAACCGGGGAGCTGTTTTTT

J gene: TRBJ1-6
V gene: TRBV10-3
D gene: NA
clone size: NA
CDR3 protein: CAIRQEFNSPLHF
CDR3 DNA: TGTGCCATCAGACAGGAGTTTAATTCACCCCTCCACTTT

J gene: TRBJ2-3
V gene: TRBV18
D gene: NA
clone size: NA
CDR3 protein: CASSPLDSQDTQYF
CDR3 DNA: TGTGCCAGCTCACCTTTAGACAGCCAAGATACGCAGTATTTT

J gene: TRBJ2-5
V gene: TRBV5-4
D gene: TRBD2
clone size: NA
CDR3 protein: CASSGEGRGRETQYF
CDR3 DNA: TGTGCCAGCAGCGGGGAGGGGAGGGGAAGAGAGACCCAGTACTTC

J gene: TRBJ1-1
V gene: TRBV29-1
D gene: NA
clone size: NA
CDR3 protein: CSVEDPGIVEAFF
CDR3 DNA: TGCAGCGTTGAGGACCCAGGGATCGTTGAAGCTTTCTTT

J gene: TRBJ1-2
V gene: TRBV27
D gene: TRBD1
clone size: NA
CDR3 protein: CASSGGDSVTGGYTF
CDR3 DNA: TGTGCCAGCAGTGGAGGGGACAGCGTTACTGGAGGCTACACCTTC

J gene: TRBJ1-2
V gene: TRBV7-9
D gene: NA
clone size: NA
CDR3 protein: CASSQEVNYGYTF
CDR3 DNA: TGTGCCAGCAGCCAGGAGGTAAACTATGGCTACACCTTC

J gene: TRBJ2-7
V gene: TRBV6-2/TRBV6-3
D gene: NA
clone size: few
CDR3 protein: CASSYGRGMYEQYF
CDR3 DNA: TGTGCCAGCAGTTACGGACGGGGGATGTACGAGCAGTACTTC

J gene: TRBJ1-1
V gene: TRBV5-1
D gene: NA
clone size: once
CDR3 protein: CASSLQIMNTEAFF
CDR3 DNA: TGCGCCAGCAGCTTGCAGATAATGAACACTGAAGCTTTCTTT

J gene: TRBJ2-2
V gene: TRBV27
D gene: NA
clone size: NA
CDR3 protein: CASSPRRGNTGELFF
CDR3 DNA: TGTGCCAGCAGTCCCCGACGCGGCAACACCGGGGAGCTGTTTTTT

J gene: TRBJ1-4
V gene: TRBV9
D gene: NA
clone size: NA
CDR3 protein: CASGRWGSSNEKLFF
CDR3 DNA: TGCGCCAGCGGGAGGTGGGGCAGCTCAAATGAAAAACTGTTTTTT

J gene: TRBJ1-2
V gene: TRBV18
D gene: TRBD1
clone size: once
CDR3 protein: CASSPPGTANYGYTF
CDR3 DNA: TGTGCCAGCTCCCCTCCCGGGACAGCGAACTATGGCTACACCTTC

J gene: TRBJ1-6
V gene: TRBV11-2
D gene: NA
clone size: once
CDR3 protein: CASRTGNNSPLHF
CDR3 DNA: TGTGCCAGCAGAACAGGAAATAATTCACCCCTCCACTTT

J gene: TRBJ1-4
V gene: TRBV2
D gene: NA
clone size: NA
CDR3 protein: CASSYISGTNEKLFF
CDR3 DNA: TGTGCCAGCAGTTACATATCCGGGACTAATGAAAAACTGTTTTTT

J gene: TRBJ2-3
V gene: TRBV9
D gene: TRBD2
clone size: NA
CDR3 protein: CASSPLTAGGSGTDTQYF
CDR3 DNA: TGTGCCAGCAGCCCGTTGACGGCGGGAGGGTCTGGCACAGATACGCAGTATTTT

J gene: TRBJ2-5
V gene: TRBV27
D gene: TRBD1
clone size: few
CDR3 protein: CASSTHSDRVIGETQYF
CDR3 DNA: TGTGCCAGCAGTACGCACTCGGACAGGGTGATCGGAGAGACCCAGTACTTC

J gene: TRBJ1-1
V gene: TRBV9
D gene: NA
clone size: NA
CDR3 protein: CASSVVSLNTEAFF
CDR3 DNA: TGTGCCAGCAGCGTAGTATCTTTGAACACTGAAGCTTTCTTT

J gene: TRBJ2-5
V gene: TRBV29-1
D gene: NA
clone size: NA
CDR3 protein: CSVVPPSETQYF
CDR3 DNA: TGCAGCGTTGTTCCCCCCTCGGAGACCCAGTACTTC

J gene: TRBJ1-3
V gene: TRBV28
D gene: NA
clone size: NA
CDR3 protein: CASSLSGASGNTIYF
CDR3 DNA: TGTGCCAGCAGTCTGTCCGGTGCCTCTGGAAACACCATATATTTT

J gene: TRBJ2-1
V gene: TRBV5-6
D gene: NA
clone size: NA
CDR3 protein: CASSHYNEQFF
CDR3 DNA: TGTGCCAGCAGCCACTACAATGAGCAGTTCTTC

J gene: TRBJ1-2
V gene: TRBV5-4
D gene: NA
clone size: NA
CDR3 protein: CASSLSSRGALGYTF
CDR3 DNA: TGTGCCAGCAGCTTGAGTTCTCGGGGGGCGCTTGGCTACACCTTC

J gene: TRBJ1-5
V gene: TRBV19
D gene: NA
clone size: few
CDR3 protein: CASSDYQPQHF
CDR3 DNA: TGTGCCAGTAGCGACTATCAGCCCCAGCATTTT

J gene: TRBJ1-2
V gene: TRBV5-1
D gene: NA
clone size: NA
CDR3 protein: CASKTTGNNYGYTF
CDR3 DNA: TGCGCCAGCAAAACAACAGGGAATAACTATGGCTACACCTTC

J gene: TRBJ1-1
V gene: TRBV28
D gene: NA
clone size: NA
CDR3 protein: CASSLYLGFFF
CDR3 DNA: TGTGCCAGCAGCTTGTATCTGGGCTTTTTCTTT

J gene: TRBJ2-2
V gene: TRBV4-3
D gene: NA
clone size: NA
CDR3 protein: CASSQEGDPNTGELFF
CDR3 DNA: TGCGCCAGCAGCCAAGAAGGGGATCCGAACACCGGGGAGCTGTTTTTT

J gene: TRBJ2-3
V gene: TRBV10-3
D gene: NA
clone size: NA
CDR3 protein: CAISQGVDPGDTQYF
CDR3 DNA: TGTGCCATCAGTCAAGGGGTGGACCCGGGCGATACGCAGTATTTT

J gene: TRBJ2-1
V gene: TRBV27
D gene: TRBD2
clone size: NA
CDR3 protein: CASSTPGLAGERPLAYNEQFF
CDR3 DNA: TGTGCCAGCAGTACCCCGGGACTAGCGGGAGAACGGCCCCTAGCCTACAATGAGCAGTTCTTC

J gene: TRBJ2-1
V gene: TRBV27
D gene: TRBD2
clone size: once
CDR3 protein: CASSSRLAGHNEQFF
CDR3 DNA: TGTGCCAGCAGTTCGAGACTAGCGGGGCACAATGAGCAGTTCTTC

J gene: TRBJ1-1
V gene: TRBV6-5
D gene: NA
clone size: once
CDR3 protein: CASSYSEELTEAFF
CDR3 DNA: TGTGCCAGCAGTTACTCGGAGGAATTGACTGAAGCTTTCTTT

J gene: TRBJ2-7
V gene: TRBV5-1
D gene: NA
clone size: NA
CDR3 protein: CASSLYVTEPYEQYF
CDR3 DNA: TGCGCCAGCAGCTTGTATGTGACTGAGCCCTACGAGCAGTACTTC

J gene: TRBJ1-2
V gene: TRBV28
D gene: NA
clone size: once
CDR3 protein: CASSFPSQGHYGYTF
CDR3 DNA: TGTGCCAGCAGTTTCCCCTCACAGGGACACTATGGCTACACCTTC

J gene: TRBJ2-1
V gene: TRBV7-3
D gene: NA
clone size: NA
CDR3 protein: CASSSGQINEQFF
CDR3 DNA: TGTGCCAGCAGCTCAGGGCAGATCAATGAGCAGTTCTTC

J gene: TRBJ1-3
V gene: TRBV6-1
D gene: TRBD1
clone size: NA
CDR3 protein: CASSEAAGDRGGNTIYF
CDR3 DNA: TGTGCCAGCAGTGAAGCGGCGGGGGACAGGGGCGGAAACACCATATATTTT

J gene: TRBJ2-3
V gene: TRBV30
D gene: TRBD2
clone size: NA
CDR3 protein: CAWKERTSASTDTQYF
CDR3 DNA: TGTGCCTGGAAAGAACGGACTAGCGCTTCCACAGATACGCAGTATTTT

J gene: TRBJ1-5
V gene: TRBV30
D gene: NA
clone size: NA
CDR3 protein: CACTQGNSNQPQHF
CDR3 DNA: TGTGCCTGCACTCAGGGGAATAGCAATCAGCCCCAGCATTTT

J gene: TRBJ1-1
V gene: TRBV12-5
D gene: TRBD1
clone size: few
CDR3 protein: CASGLQGGTEAFF
CDR3 DNA: TGTGCTAGTGGTTTACAGGGGGGGACTGAAGCTTTCTTT

J gene: TRBJ2-7
V gene: TRBV28
D gene: TRBD2
clone size: NA
CDR3 protein: CASRFRGRAYEQYF
CDR3 DNA: TGTGCCAGCCGTTTTCGCGGGAGAGCCTACGAGCAGTACTTC

J gene: TRBJ2-3
V gene: TRBV15
D gene: NA
clone size: NA
CDR3 protein: CATSRVSTNTDTQYF
CDR3 DNA: TGTGCCACCAGCAGAGTTTCGACTAACACAGATACGCAGTATTTT

J gene: TRBJ2-7
V gene: TRBV28
D gene: NA
clone size: NA
CDR3 protein: CASSLARTLYEQYF
CDR3 DNA: TGTGCCAGCAGTCTCGCGCGAACCCTCTACGAGCAGTACTTC